This record concerns one TCR beta chain sequence. Libraries were prepared by immunoSEQ multiplex PCR; TCRdb keeps only in-frame clonotypes and omits some of them. Of nearly 110,000 clones listed, about 80% are singletons. The sample belongs to a study of blood T cell repertoires in COVID-19. Study details: T cells, B-cell-depleted T cells, or PBMCs provided the cDNA or gDNA that served as material.

The CDR3 spans 18 residues. Germline assignment: CDR1 SGHVS and CDR2 FQNEAQ. V was cut by 1 base and J by 7 bases, with 23 bases left in between. The chain is built from TRBV7-8 and TRBJ1-5; the D gene is possibly TRBD1 (5 bases). Input material: peripheral blood. This sequence originates from a man between 65 and 85 years old with acute or convalescent COVID-19. CDR3 sequence: CASSLGDSGLGGGQPQHF. The CDR3 DNA reads TGTGCCAGCAGCTTAGGTGACAGCGGGCTCGGCGGTGGACAGCCCCAGCATTTT.